The entry below gives a single TCR beta chain sequence along with its context. This entry is derived from a study of blood T cell repertoires in COVID-19. Study details: PBMCs, B-cell-depleted T cells, or T cells provided the cDNA or gDNA that made up the material.

The method was immunoSEQ multiplex PCR; TCRdb's version includes in-frame clones alone and lacks a portion of them. Counted here are hundreds of thousands of clones, 88% occurring once; the ten biggest clones make up roughly 12%. The germline V gene has CDR1 MNHEY and CDR2 SVGAGI. V was trimmed by 2 bases and J by 2 bases, leaving 10 bases between them. This CDR3 contains 14 residues. The TCR originated in a woman aged 45 to 65 with COVID-19, enrolled during active disease. This chain joins TRBV6-5 and TRBJ2-7; D is perhaps TRBD1 (6 bases). Input material: peripheral blood. This CDR3 is CASSYVQGTYEQYF. The DNA for the CDR3 is TGTGCCAGCAGTTACGTACAGGGCACCTACGAGCAGTACTTC.